Listed below are T cell receptor beta chains from one sample, sequenced in a study of CD8 T cells in ankylosing spondylitis. TCRdb fed the 5' RACE reads into MiXCR, producing one record per CDR3 protein. The table has a few hundred thousand distinct CDR3 sequences, 15% to 20% seen once. The sequenced material came from blood, either unsorted or a sorted T cell fraction (not recorded which). The receptors originated from a male donor with ankylosing spondylitis or in good health (not recorded which). Each CDR3 is given with its conserved first and last residue. A D gene is named only where the DNA matches it firmly. Not all rows give a size; the values are once, few, many and, for expanded clones, a class.

size	V	length	D	J	DNA	CDR3
many	TRBV4-2	16	-	TRBJ2-1	TGTGCCAGCAGCCCGACCTTGTGGGAATCCTACAATGAGCAGTTCTTC	CASSPTLWESYNEQFF
-	TRBV5-4	10	-	TRBJ1-6	TGTGCCAAGGGGGGGTCACCCCTCCACTTT	CAKGGSPLHF
-	TRBV7-8	16	-	TRBJ2-3	TGTGCCAGCAGCTTAGCCTCAGGGTATAGCACAGATACGCAGTATTTT	CASSLASGYSTDTQYF
few	TRBV4-3	14	-	TRBJ2-7	TGCGCCAGCAGCCAAGACCGGGCGGACTACGAGCAGTACTTC	CASSQDRADYEQYF
-	TRBV27	15	TRBD1	TRBJ2-7	TGTGCCAGCAGCGACAGAACAGGGGGTCCCTACGAGCAGTACTTC	CASSDRTGGPYEQYF
-	TRBV6-2/TRBV6-3	14	-	TRBJ1-3	TGTGCCAGCAGCACAGGAACTGGAGGAAACACCATATATTTT	CASSTGTGGNTIYF
few	TRBV29-1	13	-	TRBJ1-2	TGCAGCGTTGTCCAGGCAGGGAACTATGGCTACACCTTC	CSVVQAGNYGYTF
many	TRBV4-3	15	-	TRBJ2-1	TGCGCCAGCAGCCAAGACAGGGTGGGATACAATGAGCAGTTCTTC	CASSQDRVGYNEQFF
few	TRBV3-1	12	-	TRBJ2-2	TGTGCCTCGACAGATTTTACCGGGGAGCTGTTTTTT	CASTDFTGELFF
once	TRBV20-1	17	TRBD2	TRBJ2-1	TGCAGTGCTAGAGAGCCACTAGCGGGAGGGCCTTACAATGAGCAGTTCTTC	CSAREPLAGGPYNEQFF
once	TRBV4-3	15	-	TRBJ2-7	TGCGCCAGCAGCCATACAGGTGCTCCTTCCTACGAGCAGTACTTC	CASSHTGAPSYEQYF
-	TRBV9	13	-	TRBJ2-7	TGTGCCAGCAGCGTAGGTGCCGCCTACGAGCAGTACTTC	CASSVGAAYEQYF
many	TRBV29-1	10	TRBD1	TRBJ2-1	TGCAGCGCAGGGGGTACCTGGCAGTTCTTC	CSAGGTWQFF
few	TRBV19	15	-	TRBJ2-1	TGTGCCAGTAGTATTTCCGGGACAACCTACAATGAGCAGTTCTTC	CASSISGTTYNEQFF
-	TRBV10-3	13	-	TRBJ2-1	TGTGCCATCAGGACTGCCTCCTACAATGAGCAGTTCTTC	CAIRTASYNEQFF
few	TRBV7-9	13	TRBD2	TRBJ2-1	TGTGCCAGCAGCCCGCCTAGCGGGAGGGTCCTCTTCTTC	CASSPPSGRVLFF
few	TRBV9	12	-	TRBJ2-1	TGTGCCAGCAGCGTGGGAAACAATGAGCAGTTCTTC	CASSVGNNEQFF
-	TRBV6-4	17	TRBD2	TRBJ2-3	TGTGCCAGCAGTGTCACCGGGACTAGCAGAAACACAGATACGCAGTATTTT	CASSVTGTSRNTDTQYF
-	TRBV3-1	17	TRBD2	TRBJ2-2	TGTGCCAGCAGCCAAGTCTCTAGCGGGAGCGGAACCGGGGAGCTGTTTTTT	CASSQVSSGSGTGELFF
few	TRBV9	15	-	TRBJ1-2	TGTGCCAGCAGCGGATACAGGGAGTGGGACTATGGCTACACCTTC	CASSGYREWDYGYTF
many	TRBV28	13	-	TRBJ1-2	TGTGCCAGCAGTTTTATGGCTAACTATGGCTACACCTTC	CASSFMANYGYTF
few	TRBV15	16	TRBD2	TRBJ2-3	TGTGCCACTTCCGTTCGACTAGCGACTAGCACAGATACGCAGTATTTT	CATSVRLATSTDTQYF
-	TRBV3-1	17	TRBD2	TRBJ2-7	TGTGCCAGCAGCCCCGGGACTAGCGGGCCAAACTCCTACGAGCAGTACTTC	CASSPGTSGPNSYEQYF
-	TRBV11-2	14	-	TRBJ2-2	TGTGCCAGCAGCTTAGGGACATCATATAGGGAGCTGTTTTTT	CASSLGTSYRELFF
few	TRBV25-1	16	-	TRBJ2-3	TGTGCCAGCAGTGAATCGGAGCGGCAAAGCACAGATACGCAGTATTTT	CASSESERQSTDTQYF
few	TRBV9	12	-	TRBJ2-5	TGTGCCAGCCAGGGAGTGGGAGAGACCCAGTACTTC	CASQGVGETQYF
-	TRBV4-2	17	TRBD2	TRBJ2-7	TGTGCCAGCAGCCAAGCCCCGGGACTAGCGGGAGTGTCCGAGCAGTACTTC	CASSQAPGLAGVSEQYF
-	TRBV29-1	15	-	TRBJ2-2	TGCAGCGTCAGGTCGGGGGCCCAGAACACCGGGGAGCTGTTTTTT	CSVRSGAQNTGELFF
-	TRBV29-1	12	-	TRBJ2-7	TGCAGCGTTGTTTCCTTTCGGGACGAGCAGTACTTC	CSVVSFRDEQYF
few	TRBV7-3	14	-	TRBJ2-5	TGTGCCAGCAGCCCCCTTGGAGTGGATGGGACCCAGTACTTC	CASSPLGVDGTQYF
-	TRBV11-2	15	-	TRBJ2-3	TGTGCCAGCAGCTTAGATCCAGGGGTCACAGATACGCAGTATTTT	CASSLDPGVTDTQYF
many	TRBV7-8	12	-	TRBJ2-7	TGTGCCAGCAGCTTAGAGCCGTCCGAGCAGTACTTC	CASSLEPSEQYF
-	TRBV7-2	17	-	TRBJ2-3	TGTGCCAGCAGCTTTCCGAACCGGGACCCTCCCACAGATACGCAGTATTTT	CASSFPNRDPPTDTQYF
-	TRBV24-1	13	TRBD2	TRBJ2-1	TGTGCCACCAGAGGCGGGAGTATACATGAGCAGTTCTTC	CATRGGSIHEQFF
medium-sized	TRBV20-1	15	-	TRBJ2-7	TGCAGTGCCAGGGAGGATAGGGGGCGCGGGTACGAGCAGTACTTC	CSAREDRGRGYEQYF
few	TRBV25-1	14	-	TRBJ2-7	TGTGCCAGCAGTGAATATGGGGAAATCTACGAGCAGTACTTC	CASSEYGEIYEQYF
few	TRBV19	14	-	TRBJ2-7	TGTGCCAGTAGTCCGGGACGGAGTAACTACGAGCAGTACTTC	CASSPGRSNYEQYF
-	TRBV20-1	18	-	TRBJ2-1	TGCAGTGCTAGAAAGATAGCCGGGTCACGTCTATCCCACAATGAGCAGTTCTTC	CSARKIAGSRLSHNEQFF
many	TRBV12-3/TRBV12-4	14	-	TRBJ2-7	TGTGCCAGCAGTTTACTAGACCTAAGTTACGAGCAGTACTTC	CASSLLDLSYEQYF
few	TRBV28	15	TRBD1	TRBJ2-1	TGTGCCAGCAGTCGACCGACAGGGGTGGGGAATGAGCAGTTCTTC	CASSRPTGVGNEQFF
-	TRBV20-1	12	-	TRBJ2-5	TGCAGTGCTAGTTACCTGGGCGAGACCCAGTACTTC	CSASYLGETQYF
many	TRBV5-1	16	TRBD2	TRBJ2-1	TGCGCCAGCAGCCTGTATCTAGCGGCCTCCTACAATGAGCAGTTCTTC	CASSLYLAASYNEQFF
-	TRBV7-9	16	TRBD1	TRBJ2-7	TGTGCCAGCAGCGACAAACAGGGGGAAATTGGCTACGAGCAGTACTTC	CASSDKQGEIGYEQYF
-	TRBV11-1	20	-	TRBJ2-7	TGTGCCAGCAGCCCCCGCGGGTTGGGGCAAGGGAACACAGGCGGCTACGAGCAGTACTTC	CASSPRGLGQGNTGGYEQYF
many	TRBV16	17	-	TRBJ2-4	TGTGCCAGCAGCCCCTCCGCAGGACTGGGAGCCAAAAACATTCAGTACTTC	CASSPSAGLGAKNIQYF
few	TRBV7-2	15	TRBD2	TRBJ2-1	TGTGCCAGCAGCTCCATAGCGGGGATCTACAATGAGCAGTTCTTC	CASSSIAGIYNEQFF
-	TRBV7-2	16	TRBD2	TRBJ2-7	TGTGCCAGCAGCTTAGAACTAGCGGGTAGCTCCTACGAGCAGTACTTC	CASSLELAGSSYEQYF
few	TRBV4-3	16	-	TRBJ2-1	TGCGCCAGCAGCAAGGACCGTTCGGGCTCCTACAATGAGCAGTTCTTC	CASSKDRSGSYNEQFF
few	TRBV12-3/TRBV12-4	15	-	TRBJ2-2	TGTGCCAGCTCCGAGGTCCTGGCGAACACCGGGGAGCTGTTTTTT	CASSEVLANTGELFF
few	TRBV5-1	17	-	TRBJ1-1	TGCGCCAGCAGCCCCCCCCGAGTAGGGGGGGAGAACACTGAAGCTTTCTTT	CASSPPRVGGENTEAFF
-	TRBV30	14	TRBD2	TRBJ2-3	TGTGCCTGGGACTCTAGCGGGACGGCAGATACGCAGTATTTT	CAWDSSGTADTQYF
-	TRBV7-9	12	-	TRBJ2-1	TGTGCCAGCAGCTTACTTCGGGTTGAGCAGTTCTTC	CASSLLRVEQFF
many	TRBV12-3/TRBV12-4	14	-	TRBJ1-1	TGTGCCAGCAGTACTCCCTCTAGGAGTACTGAAGCTTTCTTT	CASSTPSRSTEAFF
-	TRBV15	18	TRBD1	TRBJ1-1	TGTGCCACCAGCAATCCGGGACAGGGGGAACGGGGAGACACTGAAGCTTTCTTT	CATSNPGQGERGDTEAFF
-	TRBV7-2	16	-	TRBJ2-7	TGTGCCAGCAGCCCCATGGACCCGGGACTCAACTACGAGCAGTACTTC	CASSPMDPGLNYEQYF
-	TRBV29-1	15	-	TRBJ2-2	TGCAGCGTCAATGTACATTCAGGGGAAACCGGGGAGCTGTTTTTT	CSVNVHSGETGELFF
-	TRBV9	13	-	TRBJ2-1	TGTGCCAGCAGCCCGGCCTTCTACAATGAGCAGTTCTTC	CASSPAFYNEQFF
few	TRBV4-1	15	-	TRBJ1-1	TGCGCCAGCAGCCAAGGTTATTCGGTGAACACTGAAGCTTTCTTT	CASSQGYSVNTEAFF
few	TRBV10-2	12	-	TRBJ2-3	TGCGCCAGCAGTTGGGACACAGATACGCAGTATTTT	CASSWDTDTQYF
-	TRBV4-3	13	-	TRBJ2-3	TGCGCCAGCAGCCCGGAGGAGACAGATACGCAGTATTTT	CASSPEETDTQYF